This T cell receptor beta chain was observed in a study of T cells after yellow fever vaccination. This clonotype was picked up many times. 5'RACE template switching added a universal primer site and UMIs to TCR cDNA. One entry per CDR3 protein, called by TCRdb with MiXCR from the 5' RACE reads. The table includes 140,000 to 150,000 distinct CDR3 sequences, 6.6% detected once. V was cut by 4 bases and J by 0 bases, with 14 bases left in between. This CDR3 has 16 residues. Germline V gene data show CDR1 as SEHNR and CDR2 as FQNEAQ (reference sequence). The sequenced sample was CD4+ T cells sorted from PBMCs, obtained 10 days after the yellow fever booster vaccination. The chain combines TRBV7-9 with TRBJ2-3, with D possibly TRBD1 on 6 matching bases. The receptor comes from a man aged 25 to 40 who received the YFV17D yellow fever vaccine. CDR3 DNA: TGTGCCAGCAGCTATCACAGGGCCTCTAGCACAGATACGCAGTATTTT. Amino acid sequence: CASSYHRASSTDTQYF.